This T cell receptor beta chain was found in a study of blood T cell repertoires in COVID-19. Study background: Spain, Italy and the United States supplied samples that represented acute and convalescent COVID-19. Sources were T cells, B-cell-depleted T cells, or PBMCs; the material itself was cDNA or gDNA.

Original data processing: By means of reference gene primer amplification, nucleated cell counts were estimated. Clones were read by immunoSEQ multiplex PCR, and TCRdb kept only the in-frame ones, dropping some. V, J and clone size are taken as reported in that table, and D and trimming were inferred from the DNA itself. The sample holds approximately 170,000 clones, more than 80% seen once. The length of the CDR3 is 17 residues. Germline assignment: CDR1 PRHDT and CDR2 FYEKMQ (reference sequence). V shed 5 bases and J 4 bases; nucleotides not matched to a gene: 12. The sample taken for sequencing was peripheral blood. This sequence originates from a woman aged 55-75 years with COVID-19, enrolled during active disease. The chain couples TRBV13 to TRBJ2-2; TRBD1 matches at 8 bases. The CDR3 here is CASSPLTGVMTTGELFF. CDR3 coding DNA: TGTGCCAGCAGCCCTTTGACAGGGGTCATGACCACCGGGGAGCTGTTTTTT.